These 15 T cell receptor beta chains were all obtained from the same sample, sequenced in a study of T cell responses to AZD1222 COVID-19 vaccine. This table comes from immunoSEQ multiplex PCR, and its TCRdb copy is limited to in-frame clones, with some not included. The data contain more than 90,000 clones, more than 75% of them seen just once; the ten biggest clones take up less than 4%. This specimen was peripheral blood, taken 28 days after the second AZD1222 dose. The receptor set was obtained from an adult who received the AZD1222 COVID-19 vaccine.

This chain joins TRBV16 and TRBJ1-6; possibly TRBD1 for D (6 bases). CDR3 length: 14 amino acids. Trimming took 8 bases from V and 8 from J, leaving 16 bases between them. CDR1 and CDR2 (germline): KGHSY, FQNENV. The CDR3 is CASSHRDTYSPLHF. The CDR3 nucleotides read TGTGCCAGCTCCCACCGGGACACTTATTCACCCCTCCACTTT.

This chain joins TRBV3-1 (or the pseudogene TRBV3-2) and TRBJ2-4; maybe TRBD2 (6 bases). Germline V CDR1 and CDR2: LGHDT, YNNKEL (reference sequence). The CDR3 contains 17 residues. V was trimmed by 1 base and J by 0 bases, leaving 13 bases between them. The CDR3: CASSQGRRDLAKNIQYF. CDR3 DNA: TGTGCCAGCAGCCAAGGACGGCGGGATCTAGCCAAAAACATTCAGTACTTC.

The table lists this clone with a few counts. This CDR3 is CASSPHNREVYGYTF. CDR3 DNA sequence: TGTGCCAGCAGTCCTCACAACAGGGAAGTGTATGGCTACACCTTC. V and J are TRBV6-5 and TRBJ1-2, with D maybe TRBD1 (6 bases). CDR1 and CDR2 (germline): MNHEY, SVGAGI. Trimming took off 5 bases at V and 5 bases at J, with 18 bases between the two ends. The CDR3 has 15 residues.

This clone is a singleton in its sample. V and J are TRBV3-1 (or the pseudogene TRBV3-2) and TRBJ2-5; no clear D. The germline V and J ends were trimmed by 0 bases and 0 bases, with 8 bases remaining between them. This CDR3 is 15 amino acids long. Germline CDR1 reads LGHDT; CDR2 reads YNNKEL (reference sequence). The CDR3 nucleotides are TGTGCCAGCAGCCAAGACGGAAGCAACCAAGAGACCCAGTACTTC. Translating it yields CASSQDGSNQETQYF.

Here the CDR3 DNA reads TGCAGTGCTAGTAGGGGGCTATCATGGACAGATAAAAACATTCAGTACTTC. Its translation is CSASRGLSWTDKNIQYF. V gene TRBV20-1 combines with J gene TRBJ2-4; 7 nucleotides agree with TRBD1. Germline values: CDR1 DFQATT, CDR2 SNEGSKA (reference sequence). Trimming at V came to 3 bases and at J to 4 bases, leaving 15 bases not matched to a gene. CDR3 length equals 17 residues.

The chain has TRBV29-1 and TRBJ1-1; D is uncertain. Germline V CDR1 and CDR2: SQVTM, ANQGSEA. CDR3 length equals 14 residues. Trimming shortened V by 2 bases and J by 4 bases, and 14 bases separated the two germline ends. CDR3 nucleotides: TGCAGCGTTGAACCCGATAACCGGGGCACTGAAGCTTTCTTT. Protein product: CSVEPDNRGTEAFF.

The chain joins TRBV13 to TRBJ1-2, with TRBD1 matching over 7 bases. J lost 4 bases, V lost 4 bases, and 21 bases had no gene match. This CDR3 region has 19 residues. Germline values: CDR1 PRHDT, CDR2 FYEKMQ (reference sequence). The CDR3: CASSSLPRAGGYGGYGYTF. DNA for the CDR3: TGTGCCAGCAGCTCATTACCACGGGCAGGGGGGTATGGAGGCTATGGCTACACCTTC.

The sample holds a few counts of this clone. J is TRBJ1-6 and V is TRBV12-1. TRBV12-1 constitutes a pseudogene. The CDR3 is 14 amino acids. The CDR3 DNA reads TGTGCCAGCAGCCGTAGGGTGATAAATTCACCCCTCCACTTT. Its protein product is CASSRRVINSPLHF.

CDR3 sequence (DNA): TGCAGTGCTGCCGGGGGCAATGAGCAGTTCTTC. Translated, it gives CSAAGGNEQFF. The V call is TRBV20-1, the J call TRBJ2-1; TRBD2 might be the D (6 bases). Germline assignment: CDR1 DFQATT and CDR2 SNEGSKA (reference sequence). V lost 5 bases and J lost 6, with 8 bases in between. The CDR3 has 11 residues.

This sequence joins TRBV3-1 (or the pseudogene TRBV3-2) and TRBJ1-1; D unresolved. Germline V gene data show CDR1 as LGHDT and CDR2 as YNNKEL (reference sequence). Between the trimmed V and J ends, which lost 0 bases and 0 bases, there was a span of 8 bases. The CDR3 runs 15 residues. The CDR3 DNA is TGTGCCAGCAGCCAAGATGGTACTTTGAACACTGAAGCTTTCTTT. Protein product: CASSQDGTLNTEAFF.

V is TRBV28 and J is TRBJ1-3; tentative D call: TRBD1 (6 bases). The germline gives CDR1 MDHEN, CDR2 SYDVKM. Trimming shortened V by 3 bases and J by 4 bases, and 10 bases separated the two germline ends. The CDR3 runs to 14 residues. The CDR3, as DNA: TGTGCCAGCAGTTTCATGGGGGCGGGAAACACCATATATTTT. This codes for CASSFMGAGNTIYF.

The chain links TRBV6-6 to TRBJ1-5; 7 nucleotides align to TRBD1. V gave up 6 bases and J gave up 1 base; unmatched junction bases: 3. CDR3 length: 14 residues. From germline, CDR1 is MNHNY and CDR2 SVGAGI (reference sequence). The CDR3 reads CASSDRVSNQPQHF. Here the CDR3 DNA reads TGTGCCAGCAGCGACAGGGTGAGCAATCAGCCCCAGCATTTT.

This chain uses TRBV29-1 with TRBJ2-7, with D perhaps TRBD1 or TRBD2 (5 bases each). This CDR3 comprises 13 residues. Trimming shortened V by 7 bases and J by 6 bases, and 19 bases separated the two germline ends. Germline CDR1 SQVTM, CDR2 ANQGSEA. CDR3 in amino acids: CSAWGLSRGEQYF. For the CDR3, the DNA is TGCAGCGCCTGGGGCTTAAGTCGGGGCGAGCAGTACTTC.

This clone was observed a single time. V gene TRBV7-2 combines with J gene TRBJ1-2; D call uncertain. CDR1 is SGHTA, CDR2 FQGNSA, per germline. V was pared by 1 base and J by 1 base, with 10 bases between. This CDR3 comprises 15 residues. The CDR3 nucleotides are TGTGCCAGCAGCTTAGGGCAGAAGATTAACTATGGCTACACCTTC. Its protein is CASSLGQKINYGYTF.

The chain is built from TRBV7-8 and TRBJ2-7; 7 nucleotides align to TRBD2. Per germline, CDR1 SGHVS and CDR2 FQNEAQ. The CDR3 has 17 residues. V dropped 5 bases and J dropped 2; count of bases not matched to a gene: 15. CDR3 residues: CASSPYNPLAGAYEQYF. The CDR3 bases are TGTGCCAGCAGCCCCTATAACCCCTTAGCGGGTGCCTACGAGCAGTACTTC.